This TCR beta chain originates from a study of T cells in localized non-small cell lung cancer. Measured with immunoSEQ multiplex PCR; TCRdb has only the in-frame clones, and not every one. This sample yields 72,000 or so clones, of which roughly four fifths are seen a single time; roughly 12% belongs to the top ten. Unmatched junction bases numbered 8, after V lost 6 bases and J lost 4 bases. Germline V CDR1 and CDR2: MNHEY, SMNVEV (reference sequence). This CDR3 has 14 residues. The clonotype originates from a female donor of 60 years or more with stage I lung adenocarcinoma. The source material was peripheral blood, sampled before any cancer treatment. The gene calls are TRBV27 and TRBJ1-2, with 7 nucleotides matching TRBD1. In DNA form, the CDR3 reads TGTGCCAGCAGCATAAGACAGGGAGGCTATGGCTACACCTTC. Its protein is CASSIRQGGYGYTF.